This passage covers 5 T cell receptor beta chains from one sample sequenced in a study of T cell responses to AZD1222 COVID-19 vaccine. Data came from immunoSEQ multiplex PCR; TCRdb stores just in-frame clones and leaves some out. Among 150,000 to 200,000 clones listed, 85% to 90% were seen once. Specimen: peripheral blood, collected on day 0 of AZD1222 vaccination. The receptor set was obtained from an adult in good health.

The chain couples TRBV6-1 to TRBJ2-7, with a tentative D call TRBD1 (5 bases). This CDR3 region has 15 residues. Germline CDR1 MNHNS, CDR2 SASEGT. Trimming removed 0 bases at V and 6 bases at J, with 15 bases between. CDR3 nucleotide sequence: TGTGCCAGCAGTGAAGCGGCAGGGTCTTCAGGCGAGCAGTACTTC. It encodes CASSEAAGSSGEQYF.

The V gene is TRBV6-5, the J gene TRBJ2-1; 10 bases match TRBD2. The CDR3 has 15 residues. J gave up 4 bases and V 4 bases, and 4 bases lay outside the gene matches. Germline V gene sequence: CDR1 MNHEY, CDR2 SVGAGI. The CDR3 nucleotides read TGTGCCAGCAGTTGGAATAGCGGGGGGTACAATGAGCAGTTCTTC. This encodes CASSWNSGGYNEQFF.

Comments on this clone: The same CDR3 is also encoded by other DNA sequences in this sample. The CDR3 DNA reads TGTGCCAGCAGTGGCTTAGGGGACGAGCAGTACTTC. Translated: CASSGLGDEQYF. V gene TRBV2 combines with J gene TRBJ2-7; D is possibly TRBD1 (5 bases). Trimming removed 4 bases at V and 5 bases at J, with 9 bases between. CDR1 and CDR2 (germline): SNHLY, FYNNEI. This CDR3 region has 12 residues.

This chain connects TRBV9 to TRBJ1-1; no clear D. V was clipped by 0 bases and J by 3 bases, with 9 bases between them. This CDR3 has 14 residues. Germline CDR1 is SGDLS and CDR2 is YYNGEE. The CDR3 reads CASSVGGRDTEAFF. The CDR3 nucleotides read TGTGCCAGCAGCGTAGGAGGCAGAGACACTGAAGCTTTCTTT.

The J gene is TRBJ2-6, the V gene TRBV7-9, with no clear D. V lost 5 bases and J 0 bases, leaving 11 bases between the germline ends. The CDR3 runs 16 residues. Germline CDR1 reads SEHNR; CDR2 reads FQNEAQ (reference sequence). CDR3 bases: TGTGCCAGCAGCCCCTATTGGGGCTCTGGGGCCAACGTCCTGACTTTC. This codes for CASSPYWGSGANVLTF.